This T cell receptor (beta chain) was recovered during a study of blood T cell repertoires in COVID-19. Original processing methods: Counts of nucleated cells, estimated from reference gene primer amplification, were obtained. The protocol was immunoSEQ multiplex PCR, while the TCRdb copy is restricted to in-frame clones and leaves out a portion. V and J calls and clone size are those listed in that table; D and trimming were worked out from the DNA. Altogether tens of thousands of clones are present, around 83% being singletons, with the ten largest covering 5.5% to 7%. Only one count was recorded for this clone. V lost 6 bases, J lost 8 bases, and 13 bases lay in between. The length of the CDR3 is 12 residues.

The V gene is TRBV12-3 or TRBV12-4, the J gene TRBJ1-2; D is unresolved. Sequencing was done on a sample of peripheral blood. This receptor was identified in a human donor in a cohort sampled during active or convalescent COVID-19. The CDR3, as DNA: TGTGCCAGCAGCTGGACCCCGGGAGGCTACACCTTC. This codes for CASSWTPGGYTF.